This T cell receptor beta chain was recovered during a study of regulatory T cells in long-lasting Graves disease. General study findings and limits: Accuracy may have suffered from the small sample size.

For this clonotype: The antigen is not known.

Regarding time point: persistent/refractory GD, antithyroid drugs over 5 years with positive TRAb. PBMCs provided the RNA from which the TCR library was made. CDR3 size: 15 residues. J gave up 5 bases and V 5 bases, and 9 bases lay outside the gene matches. Germline V CDR1 and CDR2: PRHDT, FYEKMQ (reference sequence). The authors built TCR beta libraries using iRepertoire HTBI primers and Arm-PCR of CDR3 regions. TCRdb ran MiXCR on the multiplex PCR reads and lists one entry per CDR3 protein. Seen here are fewer than 400,000 distinct CDR3 sequences, less than 25% observed once, and the top ten hold more than 20%.

This sample comprised peripheral blood mononuclear cells (PBMCs), obtained when the disease was refractory, from a patient treated with antithyroid drugs. This sequence originates from a female donor with Graves disease. The V and J genes are TRBV13 and TRBJ1-5, with 7 nucleotides matching TRBD1. This chain's CDR3 is CASSLGTAVDQPQHF. CDR3 bases: TGTGCCAGCAGCCTCGGGACAGCGGTGGATCAGCCCCAGCATTTT.